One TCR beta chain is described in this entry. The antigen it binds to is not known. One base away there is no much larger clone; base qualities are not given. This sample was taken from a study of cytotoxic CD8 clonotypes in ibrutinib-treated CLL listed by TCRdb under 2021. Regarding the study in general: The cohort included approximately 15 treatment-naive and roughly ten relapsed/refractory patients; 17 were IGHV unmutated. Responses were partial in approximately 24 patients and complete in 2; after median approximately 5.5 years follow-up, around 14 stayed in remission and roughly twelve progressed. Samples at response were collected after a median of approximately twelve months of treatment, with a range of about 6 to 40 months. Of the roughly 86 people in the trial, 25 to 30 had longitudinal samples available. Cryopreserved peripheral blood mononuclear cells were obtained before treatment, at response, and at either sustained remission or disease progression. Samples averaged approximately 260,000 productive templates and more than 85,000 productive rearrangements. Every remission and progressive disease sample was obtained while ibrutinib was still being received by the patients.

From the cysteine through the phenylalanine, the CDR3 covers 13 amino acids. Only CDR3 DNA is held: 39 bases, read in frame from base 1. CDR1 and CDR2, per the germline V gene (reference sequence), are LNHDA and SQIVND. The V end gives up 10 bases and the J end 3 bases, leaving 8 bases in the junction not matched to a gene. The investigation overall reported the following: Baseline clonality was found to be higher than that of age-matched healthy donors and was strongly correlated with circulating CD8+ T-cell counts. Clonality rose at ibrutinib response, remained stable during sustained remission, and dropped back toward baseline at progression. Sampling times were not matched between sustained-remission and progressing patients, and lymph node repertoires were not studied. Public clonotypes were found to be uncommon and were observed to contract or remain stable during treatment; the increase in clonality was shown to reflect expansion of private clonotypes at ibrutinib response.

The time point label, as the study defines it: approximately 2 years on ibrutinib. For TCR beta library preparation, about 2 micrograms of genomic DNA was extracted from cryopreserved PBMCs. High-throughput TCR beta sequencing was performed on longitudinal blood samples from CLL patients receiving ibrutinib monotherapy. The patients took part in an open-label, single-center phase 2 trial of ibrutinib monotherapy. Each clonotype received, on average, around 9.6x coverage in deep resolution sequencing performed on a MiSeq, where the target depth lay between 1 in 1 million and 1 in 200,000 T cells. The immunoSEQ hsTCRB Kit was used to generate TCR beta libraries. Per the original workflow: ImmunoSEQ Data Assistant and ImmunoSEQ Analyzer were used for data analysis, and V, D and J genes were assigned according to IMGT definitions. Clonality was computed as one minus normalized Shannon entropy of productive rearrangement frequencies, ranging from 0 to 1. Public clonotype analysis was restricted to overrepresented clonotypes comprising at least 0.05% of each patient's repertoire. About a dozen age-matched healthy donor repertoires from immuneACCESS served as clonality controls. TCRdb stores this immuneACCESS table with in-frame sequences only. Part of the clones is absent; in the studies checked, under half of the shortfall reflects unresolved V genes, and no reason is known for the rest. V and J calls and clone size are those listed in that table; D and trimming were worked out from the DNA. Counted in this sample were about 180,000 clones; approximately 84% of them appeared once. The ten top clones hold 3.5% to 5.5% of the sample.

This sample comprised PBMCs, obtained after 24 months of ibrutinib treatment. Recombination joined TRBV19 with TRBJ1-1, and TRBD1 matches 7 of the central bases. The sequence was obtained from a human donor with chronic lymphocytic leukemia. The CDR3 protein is CATWRQGDTEAFF. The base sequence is TGTGCCACCTGGAGACAGGGAGACACTGAAGCTTTCTTT.